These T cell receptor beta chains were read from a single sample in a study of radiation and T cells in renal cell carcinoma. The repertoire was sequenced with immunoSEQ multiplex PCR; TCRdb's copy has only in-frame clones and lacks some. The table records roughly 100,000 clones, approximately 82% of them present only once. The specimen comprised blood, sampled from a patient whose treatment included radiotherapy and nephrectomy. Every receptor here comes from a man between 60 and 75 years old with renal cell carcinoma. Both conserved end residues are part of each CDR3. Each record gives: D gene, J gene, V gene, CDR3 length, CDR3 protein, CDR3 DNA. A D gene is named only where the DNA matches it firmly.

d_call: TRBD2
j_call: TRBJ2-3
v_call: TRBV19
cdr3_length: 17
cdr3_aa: CASSPGTSRRSTDTQYF
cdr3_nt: TGTGCCAGTAGTCCCGGGACTAGCCGGAGAAGCACAGATACGCAGTATTTT

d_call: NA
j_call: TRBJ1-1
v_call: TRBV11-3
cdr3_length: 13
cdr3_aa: CASSLDRNTEAFF
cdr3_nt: TGTGCCAGCAGCTTAGATCGCAACACTGAAGCTTTCTTT

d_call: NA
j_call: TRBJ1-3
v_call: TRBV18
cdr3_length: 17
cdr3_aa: CASSPTGAGPSGNTIYF
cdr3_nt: TGTGCCAGCTCACCAACGGGCGCTGGTCCCTCTGGAAACACCATATATTTT

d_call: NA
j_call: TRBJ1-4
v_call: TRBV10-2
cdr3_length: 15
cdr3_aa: CASKVRGSEGEKLFF
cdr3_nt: TGCGCCAGCAAAGTTCGCGGCAGCGAAGGTGAAAAACTGTTTTTT

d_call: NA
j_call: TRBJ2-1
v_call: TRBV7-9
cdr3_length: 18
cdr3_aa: CASSFPPDRVRSYNEQFF
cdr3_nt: TGTGCCAGCAGCTTCCCCCCCGATAGGGTAAGAAGTTACAATGAGCAGTTCTTC

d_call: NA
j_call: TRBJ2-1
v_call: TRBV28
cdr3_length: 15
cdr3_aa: CASSFEQPPYNEQFF
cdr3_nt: TGTGCCAGCAGTTTCGAACAGCCCCCCTACAATGAGCAGTTCTTC

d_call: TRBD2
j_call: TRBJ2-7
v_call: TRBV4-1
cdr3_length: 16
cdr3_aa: CASSQVLTSGSHEQYF
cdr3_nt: TGCGCCAGCAGCCAAGTCCTGACTAGCGGGAGCCACGAGCAGTACTTC

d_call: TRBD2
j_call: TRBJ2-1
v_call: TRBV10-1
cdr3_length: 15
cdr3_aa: CASSESTSGPNEQFF
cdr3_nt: TGCGCCAGCAGTGAGTCTACTAGCGGGCCCAATGAGCAGTTCTTC

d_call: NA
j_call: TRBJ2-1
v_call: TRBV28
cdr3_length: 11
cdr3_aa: CASSLYGEQFF
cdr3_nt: TGTGCCAGCAGTTTATACGGGGAGCAGTTCTTC

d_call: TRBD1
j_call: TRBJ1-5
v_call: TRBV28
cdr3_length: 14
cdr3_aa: CASSFYRGGGPQHF
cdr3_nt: TGTGCCAGCAGCTTTTACAGGGGGGGAGGGCCCCAGCATTTT

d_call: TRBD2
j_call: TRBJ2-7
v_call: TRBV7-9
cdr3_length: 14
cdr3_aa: CASSSRGSGYEQYF
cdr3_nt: TGTGCCAGCAGCTCCCGCGGGAGCGGGTACGAGCAGTACTTC

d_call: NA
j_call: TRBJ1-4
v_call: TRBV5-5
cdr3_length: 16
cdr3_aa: CASSLWSQATNEKLFF
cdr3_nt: TGTGCCAGCAGCTTGTGGTCCCAGGCGACTAATGAAAAACTGTTTTTT

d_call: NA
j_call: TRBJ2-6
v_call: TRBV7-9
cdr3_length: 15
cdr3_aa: CASSFPSSGANVLTF
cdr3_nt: TGTGCCAGCAGCTTCCCGAGCTCTGGGGCCAACGTCCTGACTTTC

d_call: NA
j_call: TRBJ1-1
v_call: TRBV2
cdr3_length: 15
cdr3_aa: CASSELADSYTEAFF
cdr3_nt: TGTGCCAGCAGTGAACTCGCAGACAGCTACACTGAAGCTTTCTTT

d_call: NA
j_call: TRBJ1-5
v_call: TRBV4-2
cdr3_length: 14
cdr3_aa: CASSPRGGTQPQHF
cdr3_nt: TGTGCCAGCAGCCCCAGGGGCGGAACTCAGCCCCAGCATTTT

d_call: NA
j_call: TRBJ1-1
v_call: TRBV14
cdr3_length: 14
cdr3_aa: CASRRVGASTEAFF
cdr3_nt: TGTGCCAGCAGGAGGGTAGGGGCTAGCACTGAAGCTTTCTTT